A single sample gave rise to the 16 T cell receptor beta chains below, sequenced in a study of T-cell reconstitution after alpha-beta-depleted transplantation in children. A library of TCRbeta sequences, prepared with unique molecular identifiers, was generated. MiXCR, applied by TCRdb to the PCR reads, yields one record per CDR3 protein. The table records 500,000 to 600,000 distinct CDR3 sequences, around a third of them present only once. This sample comprised PBMCs from the stem cell graft donor, obtained from the stem cell graft. Source of these receptors: a human donor who donated a stem cell graft to a child with aplastic anemia.

The rearrangement joins TRBV27 to TRBJ2-1, with 7 bases that match TRBD2. Germline assignment: CDR1 MNHEY and CDR2 SMNVEV (reference sequence). The CDR3 consists of 17 residues. Trimming cost V 4 bases and J 5 bases; bases outside gene matches: 14. The CDR3 DNA follows: TGTGCCAGCAGTTCACGGGGGGTTGGAATCATGGACAATGAGCAGTTCTTC. Protein sequence: CASSSRGVGIMDNEQFF.

This clonotype appeared a few times. This chain connects TRBV12-5 to TRBJ2-1; TRBD2 aligns across 13 bases. The CDR3 spans 16 residues. Germline V gene lookup returns CDR1 LGHNT and CDR2 FRNRAP. Trimming took 5 bases from V and 2 from J; bases not matched to a gene: 3. CDR3: CASGGTSGGAYNEQFF. DNA for the CDR3: TGTGCTAGTGGTGGAACTAGCGGGGGGGCCTACAATGAGCAGTTCTTC.

The sample holds a few counts of this clonotype. V gene TRBV2 combines with J gene TRBJ2-2; D remains ambiguous. This CDR3 comprises 12 residues. Germline assignment: CDR1 SNHLY and CDR2 FYNNEI. V gave up 2 bases and J gave up 6 bases, with 4 bases separating them. CDR3: CASSEFAGELFF. In DNA form, the CDR3 reads TGTGCCAGCAGTGAATTCGCCGGGGAGCTGTTTTTT.

This clonotype was seen more than once but under ten times. V is TRBV6-5 and J is TRBJ2-6, with D unclear. The germline V gene has CDR1 MNHEY and CDR2 SVGAGI. Trimming stripped 8 bases from V and 2 bases from J, with 10 bases between. This CDR3 region has 14 residues. The CDR3 is CASRSAAGANVLTF. The CDR3 DNA is TGTGCCAGCCGATCGGCTGCTGGGGCCAACGTCCTGACTTTC.

In its sample, this clonotype was seen a few times. The CDR3 sequence: CASSPTRLAGVGEQYF. The CDR3 nucleotides read TGTGCCAGCAGTCCGACTCGACTAGCGGGAGTTGGGGAGCAGTACTTC. The J gene is TRBJ2-7, the V gene TRBV6-2 or TRBV6-3, with TRBD2 matching 12 bases. From germline, CDR1 is MNHEY and CDR2 SVGEGT. Trimming removed 5 bases from V and 7 bases from J; junction bases left unmatched: 12. The CDR3 runs to 16 residues.

The rearrangement joins TRBV28 to TRBJ2-7; unclear D gene. V was clipped by 6 bases and J by 0 bases, with 18 bases between them. Germline CDR1 MDHEN, CDR2 SYDVKM. This CDR3 is built from 16 residues. CDR3 in amino acids: CASRSTERLLSYEQYF. CDR3 DNA sequence: TGTGCCAGCAGATCAACAGAAAGGTTACTCTCCTACGAGCAGTACTTC.

This clonotype was observed a handful of times. The rearrangement joins TRBV20-1 to TRBJ1-2; possibly TRBD1 for D (6 bases). This CDR3 is built from 15 residues. The germline V gene encodes CDR1 DFQATT and CDR2 SNEGSKA (reference sequence). Trimming stripped 5 bases from V and 7 bases from J, with 23 bases between. CDR3 loop: CSAPPAGAIGPGYTF. DNA of the CDR3: TGCAGTGCTCCCCCAGCGGGGGCCATCGGGCCTGGCTACACCTTC.

In its sample, this clonotype was seen a few times. The V call is TRBV18, the J call TRBJ2-7; D unclear. The CDR3 contains 11 residues. Germline V gene lookup returns CDR1 KGHSH and CDR2 LQKENI. Deletions cut 3 bases from V and 6 bases from J, with 6 bases between. CDR3 region: CASSPASEQYF. DNA for the CDR3: TGTGCCAGCTCACCGGCCAGCGAGCAGTACTTC.

V is TRBV20-1 and J is TRBJ1-1, with D possibly being TRBD1 (6 bases). V shed 6 bases and J shed 8 bases, with 10 bases lying between them. This CDR3 has 10 residues. Germline loops: CDR1 DFQATT, CDR2 SNEGSKA (reference sequence). In DNA form, the CDR3 reads TGCAGTGCGAAACAGGGCGAAGCTTTCTTT. Protein sequence: CSAKQGEAFF.

The chain recombines TRBV6-2 or TRBV6-3 with TRBJ2-1; the D gene is possibly TRBD1 (5 bases). CDR3 size: 13 residues. Germline loops: CDR1 MNHEY, CDR2 SVGEGT. V was clipped by 5 bases and J by 9 bases, with 14 bases between them. CDR3 sequence: CASSNAGQGEQFF. CDR3 sequence (DNA): TGTGCCAGCAGTAACGCTGGCCAGGGTGAGCAGTTCTTC.

This chain connects TRBV29-1 to TRBJ1-1, with 9 bases fitting TRBD1. This CDR3 is built from 13 residues. Germline V gene sequence: CDR1 SQVTM, CDR2 ANQGSEA. V lost 7 bases, J lost 1 base, and 4 bases stayed unmatched. The CDR3, as DNA: TGCAGCGATCGGACAGGGGCGAACACTGAAGCTTTCTTT. Translation gives CSDRTGANTEAFF.

The J gene is TRBJ2-3, the V gene TRBV6-2 or TRBV6-3; 9 bases match TRBD1. CDR1 MNHEY and CDR2 SVGEGT come from the germline V gene. V gave up 5 bases and J gave up 0 bases; unmatched junction bases: 21. The CDR3 covers 21 residues. CDR3 bases: TGTGCCAGCAGTCGATATCCCAACTTCGGACAGGGGACTCCTAGCACAGATACGCAGTATTTT. It encodes CASSRYPNFGQGTPSTDTQYF.

This chain connects TRBV29-1 to TRBJ1-4, with D possibly matching TRBD1 (6 bases). The CDR3 spans 15 residues. Between the trimmed V and J ends, which lost 6 bases and 7 bases, there was a span of 21 bases. From germline, CDR1 is SQVTM and CDR2 ANQGSEA. For the CDR3, the DNA is TGCAGCGTCCAAAAGACCGGGACAATAGCTGAAAAACTGTTTTTT. It encodes CSVQKTGTIAEKLFF.

This rearrangement joins TRBV6-1 to TRBJ2-1; 9 bases line up with TRBD1. Germline lookup yields CDR1 MNHNS and CDR2 SASEGT. This CDR3 is 15 amino acids long. Trimming removed 5 bases from V and 5 bases from J; junction bases left unmatched: 7. CDR3 in amino acids: CASSPGTGFHNEQFF. The CDR3 DNA is TGTGCCAGCAGTCCCGGGACAGGGTTCCACAATGAGCAGTTCTTC.

In its sample, this clonotype was seen a few times. The gene calls are TRBV7-2 and TRBJ2-7; possible D gene TRBD2, 6 bases. The CDR3 covers 15 residues. Trimming removed 3 bases at V and 0 bases at J, with 12 bases between. The germline gives CDR1 SGHTA, CDR2 FQGNSA. CDR3 in DNA: TGTGCCAGCAGCTTTTATGGAGGGCGCTCCTACGAGCAGTACTTC. Encoded protein: CASSFYGGRSYEQYF. Variable domain in full (rest from reference TRBV7-2 and TRBJ2-7): GAGVSQSPSNKVTEKGKDVELRCDPISGHTALYWYRQSLGQGLEFLIYFQGNSAPDKSGLPSDRFSAERTGGSVSTLTIQRTQQEDSAVYLCASSFYGGRSYEQYFGPGTRLTVT.

This chain uses TRBV7-9 with TRBJ2-7; the match to TRBD2 covers 7 bases. CDR3 length: 13 residues. From germline, CDR1 is SEHNR and CDR2 FQNEAQ (reference sequence). V lost 8 bases and J lost 6; bases outside the gene matches: 10. As DNA, the CDR3 is TGTGCCAGCGCACTTATGACGGGGGGCGAGCAGTACGTC. This codes for CASALMTGGEQYV.